A selection of T cell receptor beta chains follows, all from one sample in a study of post-analysis software for immune sequencing data. TCRdb recomputed calls from the PCR reads with MiXCR, one row per CDR3 protein. In the table there are hundreds of thousands of distinct CDR3 sequences, approximately 46% of which are singletons. The material sequenced was blood. The source is a girl aged 5 to 17 with multiple sclerosis. Each CDR3 is given without its conserved first and last residue. Each record gives: J gene, V gene, CDR3 protein.

>TRBJ2-1|TRBV27
ASSFRTLSPNEQF
>TRBJ2-1|TRBV4-3
ASSQARASSYNEQF
>TRBJ2-3|TRBV28
ASSTPGLAGRTDTQY
>TRBJ2-7|TRBV10-3
AISESGRLSWEQY
>TRBJ2-7|TRBV4-2
ASSQETGTTTY
>TRBJ2-5|TRBV12-3/TRBV12-4
ASSLPRNQETQY
>TRBJ1-1|TRBV24-1
ATSDHRETEAF
>TRBJ2-5|TRBV14
ASSRPGDVQETQY
>TRBJ2-7|TRBV7-2
ASSLGVNYEQY
>TRBJ2-5|TRBV5-1
ASSLAVPGETQY
>TRBJ2-4|TRBV25-1
ASSEGQKNIQY
>TRBJ1-1|TRBV5-1
ASSSGQSNTEAF
>TRBJ2-3|TRBV5-1
ASSLTYTDTQY
>TRBJ2-1|TRBV10-3
ATRWSGRAGEQF
>TRBJ1-2|TRBV5-6
ASSSGTGGYT
>TRBJ2-1|TRBV10-3
AISERGLEQF
>TRBJ1-2|TRBV9
ASSVDPDRGYGYT